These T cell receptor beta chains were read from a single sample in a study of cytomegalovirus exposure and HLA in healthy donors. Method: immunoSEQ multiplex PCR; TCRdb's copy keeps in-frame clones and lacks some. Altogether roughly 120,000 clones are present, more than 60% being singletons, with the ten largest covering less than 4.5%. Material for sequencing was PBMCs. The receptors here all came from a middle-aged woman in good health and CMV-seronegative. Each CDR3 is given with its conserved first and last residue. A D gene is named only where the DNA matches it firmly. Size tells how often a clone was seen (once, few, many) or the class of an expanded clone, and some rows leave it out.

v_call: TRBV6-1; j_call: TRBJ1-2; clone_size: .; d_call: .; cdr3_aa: CASSDHLPTVSGGHLYTF; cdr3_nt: TGTGCCAGCAGTGATCACTTACCGACAGTTTCGGGGGGCCATCTCTACACCTTC
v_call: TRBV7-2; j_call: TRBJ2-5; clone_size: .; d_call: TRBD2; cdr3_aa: CASTSAPSGGWETQYF; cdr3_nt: TGTGCCAGCACCTCTGCCCCTAGCGGGGGATGGGAGACCCAGTACTTC
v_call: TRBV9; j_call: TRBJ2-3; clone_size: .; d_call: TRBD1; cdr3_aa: CASSVSTGGTQYF; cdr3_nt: TGTGCCAGCAGCGTGTCGACAGGGGGTACGCAGTATTTT
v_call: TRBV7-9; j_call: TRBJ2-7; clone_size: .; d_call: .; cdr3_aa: CASSFPGQQYEQYF; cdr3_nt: TGTGCCAGCAGCTTCCCCGGACAGCAGTACGAGCAGTACTTC
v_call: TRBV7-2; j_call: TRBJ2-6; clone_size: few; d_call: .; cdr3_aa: CASSLNGAGGANVLTF; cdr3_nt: TGTGCCAGCAGCTTAAATGGGGCCGGCGGGGCCAACGTCCTGACTTTC
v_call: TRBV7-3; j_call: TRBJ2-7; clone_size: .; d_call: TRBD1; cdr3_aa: CASSLHRGLRSYEQYF; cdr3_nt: TGTGCCAGCAGCTTGCACAGGGGGCTCCGCTCCTACGAGCAGTACTTC
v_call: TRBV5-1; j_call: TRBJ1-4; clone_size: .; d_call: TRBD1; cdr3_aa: CASSLAGTGGEKLFF; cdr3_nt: TGCGCCAGCAGCTTGGCCGGGACAGGGGGCGAGAAACTGTTTTTT
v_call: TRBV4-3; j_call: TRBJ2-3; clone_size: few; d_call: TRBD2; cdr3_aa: CASSPWTSGGARSTDTQYF; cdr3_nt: TGCGCCAGCAGCCCCTGGACTAGCGGGGGGGCGAGGTCCACAGATACGCAGTATTTT
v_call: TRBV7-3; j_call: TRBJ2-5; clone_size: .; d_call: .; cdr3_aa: CASSLSRRETQYF; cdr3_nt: TGTGCCAGCAGCTTATCTAGAAGGGAGACCCAGTACTTC
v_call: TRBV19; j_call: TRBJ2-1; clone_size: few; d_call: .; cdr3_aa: CASTPGYNEQFF; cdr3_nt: TGTGCCAGTACTCCGGGGTACAATGAGCAGTTCTTC
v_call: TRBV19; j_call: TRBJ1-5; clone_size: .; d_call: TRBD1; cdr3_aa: CASTGTGGNQPQHF; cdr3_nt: TGTGCCAGCACCGGCACAGGGGGGAATCAGCCCCAGCATTTT
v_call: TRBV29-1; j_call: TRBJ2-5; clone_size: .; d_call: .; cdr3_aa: CSVGGAETQYF; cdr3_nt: TGCAGCGTTGGAGGAGCAGAGACCCAGTACTTC
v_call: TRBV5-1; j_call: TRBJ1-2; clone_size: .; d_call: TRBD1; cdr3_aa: CASSFPDRVFGYTF; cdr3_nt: TGCGCCAGCAGCTTCCCGGACAGGGTCTTTGGCTACACCTTC